These 26 T cell receptor beta chains were all obtained from the same sample, sequenced in a study of shared clonotypes between healthy human individuals. The table came from immunoSEQ multiplex PCR; TCRdb's copy has only in-frame clones and leaves some out. Here the sample spans around 1 million clones, over 60% being singletons. Material for sequencing was memory CD4+ T cells sorted from blood. Subset defined: CD45RA-negative fraction. The receptor set was obtained from a man aged 18 to 29 in good health.

The CDR3 DNA follows: TGTGCCAGCAGAACGGATACACTTTTGAACACTGAAGCTTTCTTT. Protein sequence: CASRTDTLLNTEAFF. V gene TRBV2 combines with J gene TRBJ1-1, with D unclear. Germline-derived CDR1 and CDR2 are SNHLY and FYNNEI. The CDR3 is made up of 15 amino acids. Between the trimmed V and J ends, which lost 6 bases and 0 bases, there was a span of 14 bases.

The chain has TRBV19 and TRBJ1-1; D remains ambiguous. The CDR3 has 12 amino acids. From germline, CDR1 is LNHDA and CDR2 SQIVND (reference sequence). The V and J ends lost 3 bases and 2 bases respectively, with 4 bases between them. The CDR3 sequence: CASSIENTEAFF. The DNA for the CDR3 is TGTGCCAGTAGTATTGAAAACACTGAAGCTTTCTTT.

This clone was seen more than once but under ten times. This chain joins TRBV19 and TRBJ2-5; TRBD1 agrees at 11 bases. Trimming took 6 bases from V and 5 from J; bases not matched to a gene: 11. The length of the CDR3 is 16 residues. Germline values: CDR1 LNHDA, CDR2 SQIVND (reference sequence). CDR3 in DNA: TGTGCCAGTAGCACTATAGGACAGGGGGCCGGCGAGACCCAGTACTTC. This codes for CASSTIGQGAGETQYF.

This rearrangement joins TRBV28 to TRBJ1-2; the D is unclear. Germline assignment: CDR1 MDHEN and CDR2 SYDVKM. V dropped 5 bases and J dropped 2 bases, with 12 bases sitting between them. This CDR3 region has 14 residues. CDR3 sequence reads: CASSPPTGNYGYTF. DNA of the CDR3: TGTGCCAGCAGTCCCCCCACCGGAAACTATGGCTACACCTTC.

Notes on this clone: The same CDR3 also results from other DNA sequences found in this sample. The chain joins TRBV4-1 to TRBJ1-1; D ambiguous. There are 15 residues in the CDR3. Germline CDR1 and CDR2: MGHRA and YSYEKL. V was shortened by 1 base and J by 2 bases, with 11 bases between the two germline ends. CDR3 bases: TGCGCCAGCAGCCAAGTCGATAGGAAAAACACTGAAGCTTTCTTT. Translation gives CASSQVDRKNTEAFF.

The J gene is TRBJ2-7, the V gene TRBV20-1; D is unresolved. V shed 1 base and J shed 2 bases, with 3 bases lying between them. This CDR3 comprises 11 residues. Germline V gene data show CDR1 as DFQATT and CDR2 as SNEGSKA (reference sequence). The CDR3 sequence is CSARATYEQYF. Here the CDR3 DNA reads TGCAGTGCTAGAGCAACCTACGAGCAGTACTTC.

This clone was found a few times. Other DNA sequences in the same sample also yield this CDR3. The CDR3 spells CAWNQGSNTEAFF. The CDR3 DNA follows: TGTGCCTGGAACCAGGGATCGAACACTGAAGCTTTCTTT. This chain connects TRBV30 to TRBJ1-1; a weak D match, TRBD1 (5 bases). Germline V gene data show CDR1 as GTSNPN and CDR2 as SVGIG (reference sequence). This CDR3 is built from 13 residues. V was shortened by 4 bases and J by 1 base, with 10 bases between the two germline ends.

The chain combines TRBV10-3 with TRBJ2-3; 7 nucleotides match TRBD2. Trimming took 6 bases from V and 4 from J; bases not matched to a gene: 10. CDR3 size: 15 residues. Per germline, CDR1 ENHRY and CDR2 SYGVKD. CDR3 protein: CAISHEAGKADTQYF. The CDR3, as DNA: TGTGCCATCAGCCACGAAGCGGGGAAAGCAGATACGCAGTATTTT.

DNA for the CDR3: TGTGCCAGCAGCTTAAGTAGCCCCGGGGAGCTGTTTTTT. Its translation is CASSLSSPGELFF. The gene calls are TRBV7-3 and TRBJ2-2; D not certain. This CDR3 spans 13 amino acids. The V gene lost 1 base and the J gene lost 6 bases, with 6 bases spanning the gap. Germline V gene sequence: CDR1 SGHTA, CDR2 FQGTGA. The full variable domain, in which reference TRBV7-3 and TRBJ2-2 provide the parts outside the CDR3, is GAGVSQTPSNKVTEKGKYVELRCDPISGHTALYWYRQSLGQGPEFLIYFQGTGAADDSGLPNDRFFAVRPEGSVSTLKIQRTERGDSAVYLCASSLSSPGELFFGEGSRLTVL.

This sequence joins TRBV6-5 and TRBJ1-1; D remains unclear. The CDR3 loop spans 11 amino acids. Between the trimmed V and J ends, which lost 5 bases and 11 bases, there was a span of 12 bases. Germline V gene sequence: CDR1 MNHEY, CDR2 SVGAGI. In DNA form, the CDR3 reads TGTGCCAGCAGTGAGGCGAATTGGGCTTTCTTT. This gives the protein CASSEANWAFF.

To note about this clone: Other DNA sequences in the same sample also yield this CDR3. J is TRBJ2-1 and V is TRBV7-2, with 12 bases identical to TRBD2. With 4 bases clipped from V and 5 bases from J, the junction kept 3 bases outside the gene matches. Germline CDR1 and CDR2: SGHTA and FQGNSA. The CDR3 runs to 15 residues. The CDR3 spells CASSSLAGGNNEQFF. The CDR3 DNA is TGTGCCAGCAGCTCTCTAGCGGGAGGGAACAATGAGCAGTTCTTC.

The rearrangement links TRBV2 to TRBJ2-7, with D unclear. CDR1 and CDR2 (germline): SNHLY, FYNNEI. CDR3 size: 13 residues. The V end lost 3 bases, the J end lost 6 bases, and 12 bases lay between the germline ends. The CDR3, as DNA: TGTGCCAGCAGTGAGAGACGCGACTCCGAGCAGTACTTC. Protein product: CASSERRDSEQYF.

The chain carries TRBV19 and TRBJ2-1, with 8 nucleotides matching TRBD1. CDR1 is LNHDA and CDR2 is SQIVND in the germline V gene (reference sequence). J lost 3 bases, V lost 6 bases, and 13 bases had no gene match. The CDR3 runs to 17 residues. The CDR3 here is CASSSPRDRRIYNEQFF. Here the CDR3 DNA reads TGTGCCAGTAGCTCGCCGCGGGACAGGAGAATCTACAATGAGCAGTTCTTC.

The rearrangement links TRBV6-5 to TRBJ2-5, with 7 bases identical to TRBD1. Germline V lookup: CDR1 MNHEY, CDR2 SVGAGI. This CDR3 comprises 15 residues. V dropped 2 bases and J dropped 2; count of bases not matched to a gene: 5. CDR3 bases: TGTGCCAGCAGTTACGCACAGGGGCGGCAAGAGACCCAGTACTTC. Protein product: CASSYAQGRQETQYF.

The chain employs TRBV10-3 and TRBJ2-6; D gene unclear. CDR3 size: 13 residues. Germline-derived CDR1 and CDR2 are ENHRY and SYGVKD. The V end lost 9 bases, the J end lost 0 bases, and 6 bases lay between the germline ends. CDR3: CAIKSSGANVLTF. Here the CDR3 DNA reads TGTGCCATTAAATCCTCTGGGGCCAACGTCCTGACTTTC.

This CDR3 reads CASSFASGGTDTQYF. Here the CDR3 DNA reads TGTGCCAGCAGCTTCGCCAGCGGGGGGACAGATACGCAGTATTTT. The genes are TRBV11-2 and TRBJ2-3, with 9 bases identical to TRBD2. With V trimmed by 3 bases and J by 3 bases, 4 bases remained unmatched. CDR3 length: 15 amino acids. Germline loops: CDR1 SGHAT, CDR2 FQNNGV. The variable domain in full, completed from reference TRBV11-2 and TRBJ2-3, reads EAGVAQSPRYKIIEKRQSVAFWCNPISGHATLYWYQQILGQGPKLLIQFQNNGVVDDSQLPKDRFSAERLKGVDSTLKIQPAKLEDSAVYLCASSFASGGTDTQYFGPGTRLTVL.

This clone has more than one count but fewer than ten. V and J are TRBV2 and TRBJ2-7; D tentatively reads TRBD1 or TRBD2 (5 bases each). Looked up from germline, CDR1 is SNHLY and CDR2 is FYNNEI. The V and J ends lost 6 bases and 3 bases respectively, with 12 bases between them. CDR3 length: 13 amino acids. CDR3 residues: CASRMTEGYEQYF. Written as DNA, the CDR3 is TGTGCCAGCAGAATGACAGAGGGCTACGAGCAGTACTTC.

The V and J genes are TRBV30 and TRBJ2-3; D is unclear. CDR1 GTSNPN and CDR2 SVGIG come from the germline V gene (reference sequence). The CDR3 loop spans 14 amino acids. V lost 4 bases and J lost 5, with 16 bases in between. CDR3 nucleotides: TGTGCCTGGAACCGGCAGCGCGGTCGAGATACGCAGTATTTT. Amino acids: CAWNRQRGRDTQYF. The variable domain in full, completed from reference TRBV30 and TRBJ2-3, reads SQTIHQWPATLVQPVGSPLSLECTVEGTSNPNLYWYRQAAGRGLQLLFYSVGIGQISSEVPQNLSASRPQDRQFILSSKKLLLSDSGFYLCAWNRQRGRDTQYFGPGTRLTVL.

V and J are TRBV5-1 and TRBJ2-1; 14 bases line up with TRBD2. Trimming took 2 bases from V and 9 from J; bases not matched to a gene: 7. Germline V gene lookup returns CDR1 SGHRS and CDR2 YFSETQ. The CDR3 totals 16 residues. For the CDR3, the DNA is TGCGCCAGCAGCTTAACGGGACTAGCGGGAGTGGTTGAGCAGTTCTTC. Translation gives CASSLTGLAGVVEQFF. Complete variable domain (other parts from reference TRBV5-1 and TRBJ2-1): KAGVTQTPRYLIKTRGQQVTLSCSPISGHRSVSWYQQTPGQGLQFLFEYFSETQRNKGNFPGRFSGRQFSNSRSEMNVSTLELGDSALYLCASSLTGLAGVVEQFFGPGTRLTVL.

The chain carries TRBV20-1 and TRBJ1-1; D gene ambiguous. Trimming shortened V by 3 bases and J by 8 bases, and 10 bases separated the two germline ends. Germline CDR1 and CDR2: DFQATT and SNEGSKA (reference sequence). The CDR3 is 11 residues long. The CDR3 reads CSASITQEAFF. Written as DNA, the CDR3 is TGCAGTGCTAGTATTACACAGGAAGCTTTCTTT.

The chain joins TRBV5-5 to TRBJ1-6; a possible D gene is TRBD1 (5 bases). The CDR3 runs to 14 residues. In germline, CDR1 is SGHKS, CDR2 YYEKEE (reference sequence). Trimming took 1 base from V and 11 from J, leaving 13 bases between them. CDR3 sequence reads: CASSLSDGATPLHF. The CDR3 DNA sequence: TGTGCCAGCAGCTTGTCGGACGGGGCGACACCCCTCCACTTT.

This clone was picked up a small number of times. V is TRBV5-5 and J is TRBJ1-2; 7 positions match TRBD1. This CDR3 contains 13 residues. Per germline, CDR1 SGHKS and CDR2 YYEKEE (reference sequence). Trimming cost V 3 bases and J 4 bases; bases outside gene matches: 3. For the CDR3, the DNA is TGTGCCAGCAGCTCTGGGACAGTCTATGGCTACACCTTC. Protein: CASSSGTVYGYTF.

The chain has TRBV7-3 and TRBJ2-5; D might be TRBD2 (6 bases). This CDR3 is built from 15 residues. V was cut by 2 bases and J by 1 base, with 11 bases left in between. From germline, CDR1 is SGHTA and CDR2 FQGTGA. The CDR3: CASSLGGSVQETQYF. As DNA, the CDR3 is TGTGCCAGCAGCTTAGGGGGGTCGGTCCAAGAGACCCAGTACTTC.

This rearrangement joins TRBV29-1 to TRBJ2-7; 12 positions match TRBD1. V lost 4 bases to trimming and J lost 6 bases; unmatched junction nucleotides: 10. The CDR3 has 15 residues. Germline CDR1 reads SQVTM; CDR2 reads ANQGSEA. Here the CDR3 reads CSVAGTGGKGGEQYF. The CDR3 DNA is TGCAGCGTTGCCGGGACAGGGGGCAAGGGCGGCGAGCAGTACTTC.

The table lists this clone with a few counts. This chain uses TRBV9 with TRBJ2-7; 9 bases are a match to TRBD1. The CDR3 contains 14 residues. Looked up from germline, CDR1 is SGDLS and CDR2 is YYNGEE. V shed 2 bases and J 2 bases; nucleotides not matched to a gene: 2. The CDR3: CASSVGQGPYEQYF. CDR3 nucleotide sequence: TGTGCCAGCAGCGTTGGACAGGGGCCCTACGAGCAGTACTTC.

The chain carries TRBV11-2 and TRBJ1-1; D is unresolved. This CDR3 region has 14 residues. The germline gives CDR1 SGHAT, CDR2 FQNNGV. Trimming removed 5 bases at V and 0 bases at J, with 10 bases between. In DNA form, the CDR3 reads TGTGCCAGCAGCATGACGACCCTGAACACTGAAGCTTTCTTT. This codes for CASSMTTLNTEAFF.